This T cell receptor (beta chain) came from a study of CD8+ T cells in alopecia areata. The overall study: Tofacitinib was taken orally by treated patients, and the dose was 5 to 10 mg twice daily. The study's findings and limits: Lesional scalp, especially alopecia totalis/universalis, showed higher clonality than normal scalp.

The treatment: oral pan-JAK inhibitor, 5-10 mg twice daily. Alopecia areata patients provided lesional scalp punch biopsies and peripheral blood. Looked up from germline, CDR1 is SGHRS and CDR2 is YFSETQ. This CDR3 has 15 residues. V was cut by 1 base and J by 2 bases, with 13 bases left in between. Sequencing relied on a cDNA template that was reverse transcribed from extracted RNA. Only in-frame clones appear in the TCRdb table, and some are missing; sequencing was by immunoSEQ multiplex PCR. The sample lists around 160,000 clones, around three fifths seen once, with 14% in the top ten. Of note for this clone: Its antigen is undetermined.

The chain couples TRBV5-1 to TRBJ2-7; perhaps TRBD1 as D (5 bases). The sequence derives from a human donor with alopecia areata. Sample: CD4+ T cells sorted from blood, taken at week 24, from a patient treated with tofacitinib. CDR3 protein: CASSLLSQGPYEQYF. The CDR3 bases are TGCGCCAGCAGCTTGTTGTCTCAGGGTCCCTACGAGCAGTACTTC.